Listed below are T cell receptor beta chains from one sample, sequenced in a study of blood T cell repertoires in COVID-19. Method: immunoSEQ multiplex PCR; TCRdb's copy keeps in-frame clones and lacks some. This sample has a few hundred thousand clones; approximately 82% occur once, and the top ten carry 9.7%. The sample was peripheral blood. The receptors were sampled from a man aged 50 to 59 with active or convalescent COVID-19. The CDR3 runs from the conserved cysteine through the conserved F or W. Each record gives: CDR3 length, D gene, V gene, clone size, J gene, CDR3 DNA, CDR3 protein. A D gene is named only where the DNA matches it firmly. Rows may omit the clone size; those that give it use once, few, many or a size class.

>18|TRBD2|TRBV7-2|.|TRBJ2-3
TGTGCCAGCAGCTCTCCAACCGGGACTATCTCTAGCACAGATACGCAGTATTTT
CASSSPTGTISSTDTQYF
>16|.|TRBV25-1|.|TRBJ2-5
TGTGCCAGCAGTGAGTACGACACTCCTATTCCGGAGACCCAGTACTTC
CASSEYDTPIPETQYF
>15|.|TRBV5-8|.|TRBJ1-1
TGTGCCAGCAGCTTGCGGGGGGGATATAACACTGAAGCTTTCTTT
CASSLRGGYNTEAFF
>15|TRBD1|TRBV5-1|.|TRBJ2-5
TGCGCCAGCAGCCGCGGGACAGGGGCGGGGGAGACCCAGTACTTC
CASSRGTGAGETQYF
>14|.|TRBV3-1/TRBV3-2|.|TRBJ1-3
TGTGCCAGCAGCCAAGGGGCCTGGGGAAACACCATATATTTT
CASSQGAWGNTIYF
>15|TRBD1|TRBV28|.|TRBJ2-7
TGTGCCAGCAGTCCCTCCGGGACAGGGTCCTACGAGCAGTACTTC
CASSPSGTGSYEQYF
>13|.|TRBV12-3/TRBV12-4|once|TRBJ1-4
TGTGCCAGCAGTTTAAACCCGGTTGAAAAACTGTTTTTT
CASSLNPVEKLFF
>13|.|TRBV29-1|.|TRBJ1-1
TGCAGCGTTGGGGTGGGGAGAAACACTGAAGCTTTCTTT
CSVGVGRNTEAFF
>16|.|TRBV2|.|TRBJ1-4
TGTGCCAGCAGTGAATCCAAGGAGTCAACTAATGAAAAACTGTTTTTT
CASSESKESTNEKLFF
>15|.|TRBV11-2|.|TRBJ1-2
TGTGCCAGCAGCTTAGCGGCGGGAGCCAACTATGGCTACACCTTC
CASSLAAGANYGYTF
>15|TRBD1|TRBV5-1|.|TRBJ1-2
TGCGCCAGCAGCCCGATGGGACAGGGGGACTATGGCTACACCTTC
CASSPMGQGDYGYTF
>15|.|TRBV6-6|.|TRBJ1-4
TGTGCCAGCAGTTCTCCAATAGGGGGGGCCGAAAAACTGTTTTTT
CASSSPIGGAEKLFF
>15|.|TRBV6-1|.|TRBJ2-1
TGTGCCAGCAGTGAAGTACAGGGATGGGTCGATGAGCAGTTCTTC
CASSEVQGWVDEQFF
>14|TRBD2|TRBV7-2|few|TRBJ2-3
TGTGCCAGCAGCTTCAGCGGGGGGGAAGATACGCAGTATTTT
CASSFSGGEDTQYF
>15|TRBD1|TRBV7-2|few|TRBJ1-5
TGTGCCAGCAGCTTCCAGACAGGGGGCAATCAGCCCCAGCATTTT
CASSFQTGGNQPQHF
>16|TRBD1|TRBV11-3|.|TRBJ2-1
TGTGCCAGCAGCCCAAGACCGGGACAGGCTACCAATGAGCAGTTCTTC
CASSPRPGQATNEQFF
>16|TRBD1|TRBV6-6|.|TRBJ1-5
TGTGCCAGCAGTTCTCACTTAACAGGGGCCGGGGAGCCCCAGCATTTT
CASSSHLTGAGEPQHF
>12|TRBD1|TRBV6-5|.|TRBJ2-7
TGTGCCAGCTCGGGACAGACTTACGAGCAGTACTTC
CASSGQTYEQYF
>14|.|TRBV5-1|few|TRBJ2-2
TGCGCCAGCAGCCCAACACAGGGAACCGGGGAGCTGTTTTTT
CASSPTQGTGELFF
>14|TRBD1|TRBV6-5|.|TRBJ1-4
TGTGCCAGCAGACTGACAGGGACTAATGAAAAACTGTTTTTT
CASRLTGTNEKLFF
>15|TRBD2|TRBV5-1|few|TRBJ2-1
TGCGCCAGCAGCTTGGGAGCGGGAGATAGGGATGAGCAGTTCTTC
CASSLGAGDRDEQFF
>15|.|TRBV7-3|once|TRBJ2-1
TGTGCCAGCAGCTTAACCGGGGACACCTACAATGAGCAGTTCTTC
CASSLTGDTYNEQFF
>15|.|TRBV15|.|TRBJ1-5
TGTGCCACCAGCAGAGAAGGCAGCCGGGATCAGCCCCAGCATTTT
CATSREGSRDQPQHF
>15|.|TRBV11-2|.|TRBJ2-3
TGTGCCAGCAGCGCAAGCCCTTTTCGCACAGATACGCAGTATTTT
CASSASPFRTDTQYF
>16|.|TRBV18|.|TRBJ1-3
TGTGCCAGCTCAGCCCTCAGCGGGGAACTTGGAAACACCATATATTTT
CASSALSGELGNTIYF
>13|.|TRBV18|few|TRBJ2-7
TGTGCCAGCTCACGAGAAAGATCGAGGGAGCAGTACTTC
CASSRERSREQYF
>16|TRBD2|TRBV7-2|few|TRBJ2-3
TGTGCCAGTACTTTTGTAGAGACTAGCGGGAGGGTCACGCAGTATTTT
CASTFVETSGRVTQYF
>12|.|TRBV5-1|.|TRBJ1-1
TGCGCCAGCAGCACGGGAAGTACTGAAGCTTTCTTT
CASSTGSTEAFF
>14|TRBD2|TRBV11-2|.|TRBJ2-1
TGTGCCAGCAGCCAAACGGGGGGTCGGAATGAGCAGTTCTTC
CASSQTGGRNEQFF